This is a list of T cell receptor beta chains from one sample in a study of blood T cells in healthy people across ages. One entry per CDR3 protein results from TCRdb running MiXCR on the 5' RACE reads. There are around 1,600,000 distinct CDR3 sequences in the sample; 42% occur only once, and around 4% lies in the top ten. Specimen: blood. These receptors originate from a young woman in good health. Both conserved end residues are part of each CDR3. Fields, in order: D gene, V gene, clone size, J gene, CDR3 protein, CDR3 DNA. D genes are given only for firm matches. Part of the rows lack a size; the others show once, few, many or a class for expanded clones.

-	TRBV7-2	-	TRBJ2-7	CASSKPGREQYF	TGTGCCAGCAGTAAACCGGGACGCGAGCAGTACTTC
-	TRBV4-3	-	TRBJ1-5	CASSPSTGFQPQHF	TGCGCCAGCAGCCCATCAACAGGGTTTCAGCCCCAGCATTTT
-	TRBV7-9	few	TRBJ2-6	CASSLLLSGANVLTF	TGTGCCAGCAGCTTACTCCTCTCTGGGGCCAACGTCCTGACTTTC
TRBD2	TRBV20-1	-	TRBJ2-5	CSATPGTSGGPNYF	TGCAGTGCTACCCCCGGGACTAGCGGGGGGCCTAACTACTTC
-	TRBV27	once	TRBJ1-2	CASSPSIGSGGNGYTF	TGTGCCAGCAGTCCCTCGATCGGCTCAGGTGGTAATGGCTACACCTTC
-	TRBV10-3	few	TRBJ2-4	CAISESGGSLHIQYF	TGTGCCATCAGTGAGTCTGGGGGGTCTCTGCACATTCAGTACTTC
TRBD2	TRBV7-8	few	TRBJ2-1	CASRILWEGYNEQFF	TGTGCCAGCAGGATTTTGTGGGAGGGGTACAATGAGCAGTTCTTC
TRBD1	TRBV10-3	-	TRBJ2-5	CAISDPGQGKETQYF	TGTGCCATCAGTGACCCGGGACAGGGGAAGGAGACCCAGTACTTC
-	TRBV27	few	TRBJ1-1	CASSRRQMNTEAFF	TGTGCCAGCAGTCGCCGACAGATGAACACTGAAGCTTTCTTT
TRBD2	TRBV24-1	-	TRBJ2-5	CATAAGLAGGWETQYF	TGTGCCACAGCCGCCGGACTAGCGGGAGGCTGGGAGACCCAGTACTTC
-	TRBV12-3/TRBV12-4	-	TRBJ2-6	CASSFRGANVLTF	TGTGCCAGCAGTTTCCGGGGGGCCAACGTCCTGACTTTC
TRBD2	TRBV6-1	-	TRBJ2-5	CASSEQAGGDETQYF	TGTGCCAGCAGTGAACAAGCGGGAGGGGATGAGACCCAGTACTTC
-	TRBV12-3/TRBV12-4	-	TRBJ2-2	CASSPTLGGGGEGTGELFF	TGTGCCAGCAGTCCGACCCTCGGGGGAGGGGGCGAGGGTACCGGGGAGCTGTTTTTT
TRBD1	TRBV20-1	-	TRBJ1-5	CSARDSLRGLDNQPQHF	TGCAGTGCTAGAGATTCCCTCAGGGGGCTGGACAATCAGCCCCAGCATTTT
-	TRBV29-1	-	TRBJ2-1	CSVVLSPGDYNEQFF	TGCAGCGTTGTACTTTCGCCAGGAGACTACAATGAGCAGTTCTTC
-	TRBV20-1	-	TRBJ2-1	CSAKGGGLFSYDNEQFF	TGCAGTGCTAAAGGCGGGGGCCTATTCTCCTACGACAATGAGCAGTTCTTC
-	TRBV7-2	-	TRBJ1-5	CASSWEGGNQPQHF	TGTGCCAGCAGCTGGGAGGGCGGGAATCAGCCCCAGCATTTT
-	TRBV7-2	once	TRBJ1-1	CATGRWGTEAFF	TGTGCCACGGGACGGTGGGGCACTGAAGCTTTCTTT
-	TRBV5-1	-	TRBJ1-2	CASSTWPGQSAGCTF	TGCGCCAGCAGCACCTGGCCCGGACAGAGCGCGGGCTGCACCTTC
TRBD1	TRBV6-2/TRBV6-3	few	TRBJ1-1	CASSYSRETGDRAFF	TGTGCCAGCAGTTACTCGAGGGAAACAGGGGACCGCGCTTTCTTT
-	TRBV18	few	TRBJ1-1	CASSPGRVGNTEAFF	TGTGCCAGCTCACCCGGACGGGTGGGAAACACTGAAGCTTTCTTT
TRBD2	TRBV7-2	-	TRBJ2-4	CASGERGSYNEQYF	TGTGCCAGCGGAGAGCGGGGCTCCTACAATGAGCAGTACTTC
-	TRBV11-2	few	TRBJ2-3	CASSWWGHGAPADTQYF	TGTGCCAGCAGCTGGTGGGGACACGGGGCACCCGCAGATACGCAGTATTTT
TRBD2	TRBV7-2	-	TRBJ2-7	CASSFGEGGTYEQYF	TGTGCCAGCAGCTTCGGGGAGGGTGGGACCTACGAGCAGTACTTC
-	TRBV20-1	many	TRBJ2-5	CSARDKAETQYF	TGCAGTGCTAGAGATAAAGCAGAGACCCAGTACTTC
-	TRBV12-3/TRBV12-4	-	TRBJ2-1	CASSLVPKIYNEQFF	TGTGCCAGCAGCTTAGTCCCGAAGATCTACAATGAGCAGTTCTTC
TRBD1	TRBV5-1	-	TRBJ2-6	CASSFSGDRISGANVLTF	TGCGCCAGCAGCTTTTCGGGGGACAGGATCTCTGGGGCCAACGTCCTGACTTTC
-	TRBV5-1	-	TRBJ2-7	CASSSPARGHSYEQYF	TGCGCCAGCAGCTCGCCCGCCCGAGGGCACTCCTACGAGCAGTACTTC
-	TRBV6-5	few	TRBJ1-1	CASSYTKTVNTEAFF	TGTGCCAGCAGTTACACAAAGACAGTGAACACTGAAGCTTTCTTT
TRBD2	TRBV6-6	-	TRBJ2-1	CASSYSGLAVDNEQFF	TGTGCCAGCAGTTACTCGGGACTAGCGGTAGACAATGAGCAGTTCTTC
-	TRBV20-1	-	TRBJ2-6	CSARADQGPSSGADVLTF	TGCAGTGCTAGAGCGGATCAGGGACCAAGCTCTGGGGCCGACGTCCTGACTTTC
-	TRBV4-3	few	TRBJ2-7	CASSHGQSSYEQYF	TGCGCCAGCAGCCACGGACAGAGCTCCTACGAGCAGTACTTC
-	TRBV9	-	TRBJ2-5	CASSVMGLLETQYF	TGTGCCAGCAGCGTAATGGGACTCTTAGAGACCCAGTACTTC
-	TRBV6-2/TRBV6-3	-	TRBJ2-7	CASSPGSSSYEQYF	TGTGCCAGCAGTCCGGGATCCAGCTCCTACGAGCAGTACTTC
TRBD2	TRBV20-1	-	TRBJ2-7	CSASGLAEGFNEQYF	TGCAGTGCTAGCGGACTAGCGGAGGGGTTCAATGAGCAGTACTTC
-	TRBV12-3/TRBV12-4	-	TRBJ2-3	CASSLGGPDMQYF	TGTGCCAGCAGTTTGGGAGGTCCAGATATGCAGTATTTT
TRBD2	TRBV7-2	-	TRBJ2-1	CASSFTPGLGNEQFF	TGTGCCAGCAGCTTTACCCCGGGACTAGGTAACGAGCAGTTCTTC
-	TRBV9	-	TRBJ2-1	CASSVGIAKNIQFF	TGTGCCAGCAGCGTAGGAATAGCCAAAAACATTCAGTTCTTC
-	TRBV27	-	TRBJ1-5	CASSLTGTSSNHPQHF	TGTGCCAGCAGTCTGACCGGGACCTCCAGCAATCATCCCCAGCATTTT
-	TRBV3-1	once	TRBJ1-1	CASSQGTRVTEAFF	TGTGCCAGCAGCCAAGGTACCCGGGTCACTGAAGCTTTCTTT
-	TRBV6-6	few	TRBJ2-3	CASSPVGSDTQYF	TGTGCCAGCAGCCCAGTGGGGTCAGATACGCAGTATTTT
-	TRBV6-6	few	TRBJ2-5	CASNGPSETQYF	TGTGCCAGCAATGGGCCGTCGGAGACCCAGTACTTC
-	TRBV7-9	-	TRBJ2-3	CASRNRRESDTDTQYF	TGTGCCAGCAGGAACAGACGCGAAAGCGACACAGATACGCAGTATTTT